The 5 T cell receptor beta chains below were found in one sample sequenced in a study of T cell responses to AZD1222 COVID-19 vaccine. Clones were read by immunoSEQ multiplex PCR, and TCRdb kept only the in-frame ones, dropping some. The sample has around 88,000 clones, around 90% seen once; the top ten hold approximately 6.3%. This specimen consisted of peripheral blood, obtained on day 0 of AZD1222 vaccination. Every receptor here comes from an adult in good health.

The rearrangement joins TRBV6-2 or TRBV6-3 to TRBJ1-5, with D possibly matching TRBD1 (6 bases). This CDR3 comprises 14 residues. Germline V gene data show CDR1 as MNHEY and CDR2 as SVGEGT. V shed 2 bases and J shed 9 bases, with 14 bases lying between them. The CDR3 DNA reads as TGTGCCAGCAGTTACGCGAGGGGGGTCGGGCCCCAGCATTTT. Residues: CASSYARGVGPQHF.

The CDR3 loop is CASSQGPTANYGYTF. The DNA for the CDR3 is TGTGCCAGCAGCCAAGGGCCGACAGCGAACTATGGCTACACCTTC. This chain uses TRBV4-2 with TRBJ1-2; maybe TRBD1 (5 bases). The V gene lost 1 base and the J gene lost 2 bases, with 11 bases spanning the gap. The CDR3 runs 15 residues. Germline-derived CDR1 and CDR2 are LGHNA and YNFKEQ.

The chain combines TRBV5-1 with TRBJ1-2; TRBD1 matches 7 bases. CDR3 size: 12 residues. The junction had 6 bases not matched to a gene; V was cut back by 7 bases and J by 6 bases. Germline CDR1 and CDR2: SGHRS and YFSETQ. The CDR3 sequence is CASRQGENGYTF. CDR3 in DNA: TGCGCCAGCCGCCAGGGGGAGAATGGCTACACCTTC.

This chain uses TRBV28 with TRBJ1-3, with no clear D. Trimming cost V 3 bases and J 1 base, with 7 bases left between them. The CDR3 sequence is 14 residues long. The germline V gene encodes CDR1 MDHEN and CDR2 SYDVKM. The CDR3 DNA follows: TGTGCCAGCAGTTTGTTCCTGTCTGGAAACACCATATATTTT. Amino acid sequence: CASSLFLSGNTIYF.

The J gene is TRBJ1-3, the V gene TRBV19, with D hard to call. The length of the CDR3 is 15 residues. Germline CDR1 and CDR2: LNHDA and SQIVND (reference sequence). V was shortened by 7 bases and J by 0 bases, with 13 bases between the two germline ends. CDR3 DNA: TGTGCCAGTAAAGGGAAACCGAGCTCTGGAAACACCATATATTTT. Protein product: CASKGKPSSGNTIYF. Full variable domain (outside the CDR3, taken from reference TRBV19 and TRBJ1-3): DGGITQSPKYLFRKEGQNVTLSCEQNLNHDAMYWYRQDPGQGLRLIYYSQIVNDFQKGDIAEGYSVSREKKESFPLTVTSAQKNPTAFYLCASKGKPSSGNTIYFGEGSWLTVV.